This T cell receptor beta chain originates from a study of cytomegalovirus exposure and HLA in healthy donors. The study, taken as a whole, reports: HLA allele associations emerged for some 16,000 TCR beta sequences in a later analysis, at 0.05 false discovery rate. Relative to equally common others, HLA-associated TCR beta chains showed greater clonal expansion in a later analysis. The study had only CMV serostatus as immune exposure information.

In its sample, this clone was seen a few times. Its antigen is not identified. These donors counted as nominally healthy when sampled, but unrecorded immune exposures were likely. 13 Jbeta primers and 60 Vbeta primers were used for the PCR. Here immunoSEQ multiplex PCR was the method, and the copy in TCRdb shows in-frame clones only, minus some. The sample lists 110,000 to 150,000 clones, around 80% occurring once. The TCR comes from an older woman in good health and CMV-seropositive. Sequences were obtained from PBMCs.

The CDR3 region has the DNA TGCGCCAGCAGTGAGTCGACGGGGACAGGCTCCCATCAGCCCCAGCATTTT. This sequence encodes CASSESTGTGSHQPQHF. The gene calls are TRBV10-2 and TRBJ1-5, with 8 bases identical to TRBD1. J gave up 5 bases and V 0 bases, and 9 bases lay outside the gene matches. The CDR3 covers 17 residues. Germline assignment: CDR1 WSHSY and CDR2 SAAADI.